Listed here are 18 T cell receptor beta chains from one sample, sequenced in a study of OX40 agonist ivuxolimab in advanced cancers. The protocol was immunoSEQ multiplex PCR, while the TCRdb copy is restricted to in-frame clones and leaves out a portion. The profile shows about 32,000 clones, roughly four fifths of them singletons. The material sequenced was CD4+ or CD8+ T cells sorted from blood, taken in a trial of the OX40 agonist ivuxolimab. The receptors derive from an adult with an advanced solid tumor such as melanoma, head and neck, liver or kidney cancer.

The chain joins TRBV11-3 to TRBJ2-5; D is tentatively TRBD1 or TRBD2 (5 bases each). The germline V gene has CDR1 SGHNT and CDR2 YENEEA. This CDR3 has 13 amino acids. Trimming took 8 bases from V and 3 from J, leaving 13 bases between them. The CDR3: CASRDRLKETQYF. The CDR3 nucleotides are TGTGCCAGCCGGGACCGCCTGAAAGAGACCCAGTACTTC.

This chain joins TRBV6-4 and TRBJ2-3, with 12 bases aligning to TRBD2. The J segment lost 3 bases and the V segment lost 4 bases, leaving 2 bases of the junction unmatched. This CDR3 comprises 15 residues. Germline V gene data show CDR1 as MRHNA and CDR2 as SNTAGT. The CDR3, as DNA: TGTGCCAGCAGTGGGACTAGCGGGGCAACAGATACGCAGTATTTT. Encoded protein: CASSGTSGATDTQYF.

This clone was picked up one time. V gene TRBV5-1 combines with J gene TRBJ2-7; 12 bases map to TRBD2. Germline loops: CDR1 SGHRS, CDR2 YFSETQ. V lost 4 bases and J lost 1; bases outside the gene matches: 3. This CDR3 comprises 15 residues. The CDR3 nucleotides are TGCGCCAGCAGCGCCGGACTAGCGGGGTCCTACGAGCAGTACTTC. It encodes CASSAGLAGSYEQYF. Combining the CDR3 with reference TRBV5-1 and TRBJ2-7 gives the whole variable domain KAGVTQTPRYLIKTRGQQVTLSCSPISGHRSVSWYQQTPGQGLQFLFEYFSETQRNKGNFPGRFSGRQFSNSRSEMNVSTLELGDSALYLCASSAGLAGSYEQYFGPGTRLTVT.

The rearrangement uses TRBV4-3 and TRBJ1-5; TRBD1 might be the D (5 bases). Per the germline V gene, CDR1 is LGHNA and CDR2 is YSLEER. The CDR3 runs to 14 residues. Trimming cost V 0 bases and J 7 bases, with 10 bases left between them. CDR3 nucleotides: TGCGCCAGCAGCCAAGACCCAGGGCAACAGCCCCAGCATTTT. This gives the protein CASSQDPGQQPQHF.

The rearrangement joins TRBV4-1 to TRBJ1-1, with D possibly being TRBD1 (5 bases). V lost 4 bases and J 0 bases, leaving 12 bases between the germline ends. Germline assignment: CDR1 MGHRA and CDR2 YSYEKL. The CDR3 consists of 15 residues. CDR3 residues: CASSPTGGMNTEAFF. CDR3 in DNA: TGCGCCAGCAGCCCAACGGGGGGGATGAACACTGAAGCTTTCTTT.

The chain recombines TRBV29-1 with TRBJ2-7; perhaps D is TRBD1 or TRBD2 (5 bases each). Trimming left V 6 bases short and J 1 base short, with 10 bases between. The length of the CDR3 is 12 residues. Germline CDR1 reads SQVTM; CDR2 reads ANQGSEA. The chain's CDR3 is CSVGDASYEQYF. The CDR3 coding sequence is TGCAGCGTAGGGGACGCTTCCTACGAGCAGTACTTC.

This rearrangement joins TRBV29-1 to TRBJ1-1, with unresolved D. The CDR3 runs 11 residues. In germline, CDR1 is SQVTM, CDR2 ANQGSEA. Trimming cost V 2 bases and J 10 bases, with 11 bases left between them. Here the CDR3 reads CSVEWRDGAFF. The CDR3 nucleotides are TGCAGCGTTGAATGGAGGGATGGAGCTTTCTTT.

The rearrangement links TRBV7-3 to TRBJ2-2; D is perhaps TRBD1 (6 bases). Trimming took off 3 bases at V and 1 base at J, with 9 bases between the two ends. Germline assignment: CDR1 SGHTA and CDR2 FQGTGA. CDR3 size: 15 residues. In nucleotides, the CDR3 is TGTGCCAGCAGCTTGTCAGGGGAGAACACCGGGGAGCTGTTTTTT. Translating gives CASSLSGENTGELFF.

The chain has TRBV7-9 and TRBJ2-3; no reliable D call. Trimming pared 3 bases from V and 4 bases from J, leaving 8 bases between. CDR1 is SEHNR and CDR2 is FQNEAQ in the germline V gene (reference sequence). This CDR3 comprises 13 residues. The CDR3: CASSFYTSDTQYF. The CDR3 DNA follows: TGTGCCAGCAGCTTTTACACTTCAGATACGCAGTATTTT. The full variable domain, rest sourced from reference TRBV7-9 and TRBJ2-3, is DTGVSQNPRHKITKRGQNVTFRCDPISEHNRLYWYRQTLGQGPEFLTYFQNEAQLEKSRLLSDRFSAERPKGSFSTLEIQRTEQGDSAMYLCASSFYTSDTQYFGPGTRLTVL.

The chain has TRBV7-9 and TRBJ2-7; 8 bases match TRBD2. CDR3 length: 13 residues. With 2 bases clipped from V and 6 bases from J, the junction kept 3 bases outside the gene matches. The germline gives CDR1 SEHNR, CDR2 FQNEAQ (reference sequence). Here the CDR3 reads CASSLPGGLEQYF. CDR3 DNA: TGTGCCAGCAGCTTACCGGGGGGGCTCGAGCAGTACTTC.

V is TRBV6-1 and J is TRBJ2-3; D gene uncertain. V lost 1 base and J lost 7, with 0 bases in between. Looked up from germline, CDR1 is MNHNS and CDR2 is SASEGT. This CDR3 spans 10 amino acids. Here the CDR3 reads CASSEDTQYF. DNA of the CDR3: TGTGCCAGCAGTGAAGATACGCAGTATTTT.

This CDR3 reads CASGNTGELFF. The CDR3 nucleotides read TGTGCCAGCGGGAACACCGGGGAGCTGTTTTTT. The V gene is TRBV6-5, the J gene TRBJ2-2, with D uncertain. The CDR3 length is 11 residues. Per germline, CDR1 MNHEY and CDR2 SVGAGI. Trimming took off 8 bases at V and 1 base at J, with 2 bases between the two ends.

The J gene is TRBJ2-3, the V gene TRBV4-2; 9 bases line up with TRBD2. V gave up 2 bases and J gave up 2 bases; unmatched junction bases: 5. The CDR3 consists of 16 residues. Germline V gives CDR1 LGHNA, CDR2 YNFKEQ. The CDR3 loop is CASSQSLAGITDTQYF. CDR3 bases: TGTGCCAGCAGCCAATCCCTAGCGGGGATCACAGATACGCAGTATTTT.

Judged by abundance, this clone is medium-sized. This chain connects TRBV6-1 to TRBJ1-2; TRBD1 agrees at 9 bases. Germline values: CDR1 MNHNS, CDR2 SASEGT. The CDR3 consists of 15 residues. Trimming at V came to 5 bases and at J to 1 base, leaving 5 bases not matched to a gene. The CDR3 region is CASSTGTGLNYGYTF. DNA for the CDR3: TGTGCCAGCAGTACCGGGACAGGGCTTAACTATGGCTACACCTTC.

The genes are TRBV6-5 and TRBJ2-3, with 11 bases identical to TRBD1. The CDR3 totals 16 residues. Germline loops: CDR1 MNHEY, CDR2 SVGAGI. J was trimmed by 1 base and V by 2 bases; bases with no gene match: 2. The CDR3 protein is CASSYPGQGGTDTQYF. CDR3 DNA sequence: TGTGCCAGCAGTTACCCGGGACAGGGGGGCACAGATACGCAGTATTTT.

The rearrangement links TRBV29-1 to TRBJ2-1; 12 bases line up with TRBD2. Germline V gene sequence: CDR1 SQVTM, CDR2 ANQGSEA. The CDR3 length is 14 residues. Here the CDR3 DNA reads TGCAGTCTTATAGGACTAGCGGGGCACAATGAGCAGTTCTTC. It encodes CSLIGLAGHNEQFF.

The chain combines TRBV2 with TRBJ2-1; the D is unclear. Germline values: CDR1 SNHLY, CDR2 FYNNEI. V dropped 2 bases and J dropped 14 bases, with 22 bases sitting between them. The CDR3 totals 15 residues. CDR3 sequence reads: CASSEPPVSTSPEFF. The CDR3 DNA is TGTGCCAGCAGTGAACCCCCTGTCAGTACATCCCCTGAGTTCTTC. Combining the CDR3 with reference TRBV2 and TRBJ2-1 gives the whole variable domain EPEVTQTPSHQVTQMGQEVILRCVPISNHLYFYWYRQILGQKVEFLVSFYNNEISEKSEIFDDQFSVERPDGSNFTLKIRSTKLEDSAMYFCASSEPPVSTSPEFFGPGTRLTVL.

This clone was picked up one time. The chain is built from TRBV27 and TRBJ2-7, with TRBD1 identical over 8 bases. The CDR3 contains 16 residues. J gave up 2 bases and V 5 bases, and 11 bases lay outside the gene matches. The germline V gene has CDR1 MNHEY and CDR2 SMNVEV (reference sequence). The CDR3 DNA reads TGTGCCAGCAGTGAAACAGCCGGGACAGGTACCTACGAGCAGTACTTC. This encodes CASSETAGTGTYEQYF.